This T cell receptor beta chain appears in the sequencing data of a study of CD8 T cells in ankylosing spondylitis (dated 2017 in TCRdb). For the study in its entirety: To find TCR variants linked to disease, the study profiled T cell receptor beta repertoires in ankylosing spondylitis patients and healthy donors. Peripheral blood samples were taken, and synovial fluid was additionally collected from ankylosing spondylitis patients. In total, the full study cohort was made up of approximately 99 healthy donors and 20 to 25 ankylosing spondylitis patients.

CDR1 and CDR2, looked up from the germline V gene (reference sequence), are DFQATT and SNEGSKA. Trimming at the junction amounts to 6 bases on V and 3 bases on J, and the germline ends lie 12 bases apart. Including cysteine and phenylalanine, the CDR3 has 14 amino acids. Of all the DNA, just the CDR3 is kept, 42 bases in frame from base 1. To note about this clonotype: No cognate antigen has been identified for it. No per-base quality is available; no much larger clone lies one base away.

Sequencing took place on an Illumina HiSeq 2500. TCR beta libraries were prepared by quantitative 5'-RACE with molecular barcodes. On the study's bioinformatics: A new computational method, built on a probabilistic model of VDJ rearrangement, was used to identify disease-linked TCR variants. TCRdb trimmed public reads at Q25 via fastp, called clones via MiXCR and kept in-frame beta chains. For every CDR3 protein sequence, its rows merge into one entry that carries the most common genes and DNA. TCRdb, rather than the study authors, made the V and J calls. In this sample the table shows 500,000 to 550,000 distinct CDR3 sequences, roughly 13% of which occur a single time. The ten largest clones add up to 6.5% to 7% of the sample. Study-wide conclusions, independent of this receptor: A CD8+ phenotype was shown by the disease-linked clones, which were found at relatively low frequencies in peripheral blood. Significant enrichment of the disease-linked clones was reported in matched synovial fluid samples from ankylosing spondylitis patients. A TCR beta motif made up of eight highly homologous amino acid variants appeared to be characteristic of blood from ankylosing spondylitis patients. Some motif variants were previously reported in synovial fluid and blood of reactive arthritis patients, suggesting common disease-initiation mechanisms.

The specimen sequenced was blood, either unsorted or a sorted T cell fraction (not recorded which). This clonotype was obtained from a male donor with ankylosing spondylitis. Rearrangement joined TRBV20-1 to TRBJ2-6; the D gene is perhaps TRBD1, from 6 matching bases. The DNA sequence is as follows: TGCAGTGCAATACCAGGGGTTGGGGCCAACGTCCTGACTTTC. This yields the protein CSAIPGVGANVLTF.